Sequencing of this TCR beta chain was carried out in a study of T cells after yellow fever vaccination. The study, taken as a whole, reports: Contamination of FACS-sorted repertoires by abundant clonotypes from the bulk population could occur.

Points on this clonotype: Its antigen is as yet unknown.

Generation of TCR cDNA used 5'RACE template switching (which added a universal primer site and UMIs). TCRdb used MiXCR to reprocess the 5' RACE reads, holding one entry per CDR3 protein. The sample has some 670,000 distinct CDR3 sequences, roughly 12% seen once. The receptor's source is a man in his thirties or forties who received the YFV17D yellow fever vaccine. This specimen was PBMCs, taken on the day of the yellow fever booster vaccination.

For the CDR3, the DNA is TGTGCCAGCAGCCTACGGGACAGGGGGCGATCAGATACGCAGTATTTT. Its protein is CASSLRDRGRSDTQYF. The J gene is TRBJ2-3, the V gene TRBV3-1; 12 bases line up with TRBD1. V lost 4 bases, J lost 4 bases, and 6 bases stayed unmatched. This CDR3 contains 16 residues. Germline values: CDR1 LGHDT, CDR2 YNNKEL (reference sequence).